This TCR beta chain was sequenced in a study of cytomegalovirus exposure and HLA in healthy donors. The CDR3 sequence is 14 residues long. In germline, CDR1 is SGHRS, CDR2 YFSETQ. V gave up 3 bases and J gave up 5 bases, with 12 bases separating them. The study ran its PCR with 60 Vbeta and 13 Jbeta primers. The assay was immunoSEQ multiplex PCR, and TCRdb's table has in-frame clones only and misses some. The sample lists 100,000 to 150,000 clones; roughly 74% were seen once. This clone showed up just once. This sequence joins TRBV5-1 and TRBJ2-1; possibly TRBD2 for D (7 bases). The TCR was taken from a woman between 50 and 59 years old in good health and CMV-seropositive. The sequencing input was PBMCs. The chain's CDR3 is CASSSGGPHNEQFF. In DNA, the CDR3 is TGCGCCAGCAGCTCCGGGGGGCCCCACAATGAGCAGTTCTTC.